This T cell receptor (beta chain) was profiled in a study of PD-1 blockade in classical Hodgkin lymphoma. Findings of the study overall: Newly diagnosed patients were said to have less baseline TCR diversity than healthy donors did. Undefined causes, possibly disease activity or prior therapy, underlie the repertoire differences.

Produced via immunoSEQ multiplex PCR; TCRdb's table is partial and in-frame only. Of fewer than 25,000 clones in the sample, roughly 90% are singletons; the top ten hold around 0.41%. Sample time point: newly diagnosed, previously untreated cHL patient sample. By magnetic negative selection, CD4+ T cells were purified from thawed PBMCs. The comparison group had newly diagnosed, previously untreated classical Hodgkin lymphoma. This CDR3 has 14 amino acids. Germline V gives CDR1 SQVTM, CDR2 ANQGSEA. V lost 0 bases and J 2 bases, leaving 10 bases between the germline ends. About this clone: Its antigen is not identified.

This chain joins TRBV29-1 and TRBJ1-1; D unclear. Material: CD4+ T cells from blood. This TCR was sampled from a human donor with classical Hodgkin lymphoma. For the CDR3, the DNA is TGCAGCGTTGAAGATTTAAACAGCAACACTGAAGCTTTCTTT. It is translated as CSVEDLNSNTEAFF.